This entry is about one T cell receptor beta chain. Clones were sequenced by immunoSEQ multiplex PCR, and TCRdb holds only the in-frame ones, with some missing. The sample lists a few hundred thousand clones, about 90% seen once, with 3.7% in the top ten. This specimen comes from a study of blood T cell repertoires in COVID-19. The wider study: Samples of COVID-19 (acute and convalescent) were obtained from the United States, Italy and Spain.

Looked up from germline, CDR1 is MNHEY and CDR2 is SVGAGI. Trimming removed 3 bases from V and 6 bases from J, with 11 bases in between. The CDR3 totals 13 residues. The specimen was peripheral blood. This sequence originates from a woman between 40 and 50 years old with acute or convalescent COVID-19. The gene calls are TRBV6-5 and TRBJ1-2; perhaps TRBD1 as D (6 bases). Here the CDR3 reads CASSYGQGNGYTF. The DNA for the CDR3 is TGTGCCAGCAGTTATGGCCAGGGGAATGGCTACACCTTC.